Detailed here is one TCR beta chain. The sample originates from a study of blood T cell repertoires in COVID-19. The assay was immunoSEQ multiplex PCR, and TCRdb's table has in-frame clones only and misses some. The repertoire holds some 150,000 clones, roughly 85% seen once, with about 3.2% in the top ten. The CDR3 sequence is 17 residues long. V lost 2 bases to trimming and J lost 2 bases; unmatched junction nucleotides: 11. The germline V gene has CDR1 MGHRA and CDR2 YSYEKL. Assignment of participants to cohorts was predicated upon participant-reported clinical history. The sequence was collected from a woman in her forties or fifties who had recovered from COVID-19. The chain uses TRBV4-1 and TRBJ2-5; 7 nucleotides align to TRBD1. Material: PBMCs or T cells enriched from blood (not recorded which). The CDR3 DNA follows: TGCGCCAGCAGCCAAACTGGGTATGGGGGACAGCAAGAGACCCAGTACTTC. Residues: CASSQTGYGGQQETQYF.